This T cell receptor beta chain was sequenced for a study of T cell clonality in common variable immunodeficiency. Overall study findings and caveats: Compared with healthy controls, CVID subjects showed increased TCRbeta clonality, mostly in about a third.

Only in-frame clones appear in the TCRdb table, and some are missing; sequencing was by immunoSEQ multiplex PCR. The sample yields roughly 51,000 clones, without any singletons. This clone was detected many times. Its target is not known. The read ends 3 residues early relative to the CDR3; the germline J gene fills the gap. J gave up 2 bases and V 9 bases, and 5 bases lay outside the gene matches. Germline lookup yields CDR1 LNHDA and CDR2 SQIVND (reference sequence). The CDR3 runs 13 residues. The chain joins TRBV19 to TRBJ1-2; 8 positions agree with TRBD1. The sample was peripheral blood mononuclear cells. The receptor was derived from a person aged 18 to 75 in good health. CDR3 loop: CASDDRGNYGYTF. The DNA read from the CDR3 is TGTGCCAGCGACGACAGGGGCAACTATGGC.